This T cell receptor beta chain appears in the sequencing data of a study of neurological immune-mediated disorders. TCRdb ran MiXCR on the 5' RACE reads and lists one entry per CDR3 protein. The sample consists of about 35,000 distinct CDR3 sequences, roughly 3.8% of them appearing once. Germline values: CDR1 MNHNY, CDR2 SVGAGI (reference sequence). There are 17 residues in the CDR3. The V segment lost 2 bases and the J segment 9 bases; nucleotides outside the gene matches: 13. The sample holds many counts of this clonotype. Antigen unknown. Study-wide results and caveats: Across subjects, no CDR3 amino acid sequence appeared in expanded clones of more than one subject, a finding that suggested private repertoires in all groups.

Sequencing was done on a sample of PBMCs. The chain couples TRBV6-6 to TRBJ1-6, with 7 bases that match TRBD1. This TCR was recovered from a man aged 30-40 years with multiple sclerosis. The CDR3 DNA reads as TGTGCCAGCAGTTACCCCCGGTCAGGACAGGAGATTTCACCCCTCCACTTT. It specifies CASSYPRSGQEISPLHF.